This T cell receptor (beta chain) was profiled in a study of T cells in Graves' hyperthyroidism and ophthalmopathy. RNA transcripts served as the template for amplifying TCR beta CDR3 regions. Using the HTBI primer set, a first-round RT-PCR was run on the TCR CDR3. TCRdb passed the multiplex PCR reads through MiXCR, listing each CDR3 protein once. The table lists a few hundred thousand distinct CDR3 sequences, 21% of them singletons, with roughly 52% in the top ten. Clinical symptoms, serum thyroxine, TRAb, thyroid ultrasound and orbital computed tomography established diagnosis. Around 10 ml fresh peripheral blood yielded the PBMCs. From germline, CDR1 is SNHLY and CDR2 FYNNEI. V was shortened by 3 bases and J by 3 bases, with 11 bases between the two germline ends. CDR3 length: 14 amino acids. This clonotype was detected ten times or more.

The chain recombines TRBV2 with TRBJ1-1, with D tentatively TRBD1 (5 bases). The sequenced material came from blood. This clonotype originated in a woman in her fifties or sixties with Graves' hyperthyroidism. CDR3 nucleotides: TGTGCCAGCAGTGACAGGGTTCTTGACACTGAAGCTTTCTTT. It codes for CASSDRVLDTEAFF.